This is a list of T cell receptor beta chains from one sample in a study of cytomegalovirus exposure and HLA in healthy donors. Measured with immunoSEQ multiplex PCR; TCRdb has only the in-frame clones, and not every one. The sample carries 150,000 to 200,000 clones, over 60% recorded once. Input material: PBMCs. The receptors originated from a woman between 45 and 65 years old in good health and CMV-seropositive. The CDR3 runs from the conserved cysteine through the conserved F or W.

j_call: TRBJ2-7; v_call: TRBV10-1; cdr3_aa: CASSLPGAHEQYF
j_call: TRBJ2-7; v_call: TRBV7-2; cdr3_aa: CASSLSREVNEQYF
j_call: TRBJ1-1; v_call: TRBV7-2; cdr3_aa: CASSLGGPVNTEAFF
j_call: TRBJ1-5; v_call: TRBV7-8; cdr3_aa: CASSRLREQPQHF
j_call: TRBJ1-4; v_call: TRBV19; cdr3_aa: CASSTGGSTNEKLFF
j_call: TRBJ2-7; v_call: TRBV7-8; cdr3_aa: CASSLYPQDSQYEQYF
j_call: TRBJ2-5; v_call: TRBV28; cdr3_aa: CASGLLRGLLWETQYF
j_call: TRBJ1-3; v_call: TRBV21-1; cdr3_aa: CASTDRGPGNTIYF
j_call: TRBJ1-2; v_call: TRBV6-1; cdr3_aa: CASSEYRGALSYGYTF
j_call: TRBJ1-4; v_call: TRBV18; cdr3_aa: CASSRASGGDEKLFF
j_call: TRBJ2-2; v_call: TRBV10-3; cdr3_aa: CAISERGQGSGELFF
j_call: TRBJ1-1; v_call: TRBV4-1; cdr3_aa: CASSQAVNTEAFF
j_call: NA; v_call: TRBV25-1; cdr3_aa: CASSESLEQYF
j_call: TRBJ1-1; v_call: TRBV6-1; cdr3_aa: CASKRGGWGTEAFF
j_call: TRBJ1-1; v_call: TRBV6-5; cdr3_aa: CASNKGTLMNTEAFF
j_call: TRBJ1-1; v_call: TRBV10-1; cdr3_aa: CASSSGTGMNTEAFF
j_call: TRBJ2-2; v_call: TRBV19; cdr3_aa: CASSIGGVGTGELFF
j_call: TRBJ2-7; v_call: TRBV18; cdr3_aa: CASSPLTLGQGGSYEQYF
j_call: TRBJ1-5; v_call: TRBV4-1; cdr3_aa: CASSRTGGQPQHF
j_call: TRBJ2-7; v_call: TRBV27; cdr3_aa: CASSLTSGGSYEQYF
j_call: TRBJ2-3; v_call: TRBV18; cdr3_aa: CASSQNRGHTDTQYF
j_call: TRBJ2-1; v_call: TRBV7-6; cdr3_aa: CASSLSGKSYNEQFF
j_call: TRBJ2-7; v_call: TRBV6-1; cdr3_aa: CASSEAGPYEQYF
j_call: TRBJ2-3; v_call: TRBV29-1; cdr3_aa: CSVGFNPRGVQYF
j_call: TRBJ2-3; v_call: TRBV6-4; cdr3_aa: CASSPTGLGTDTQYF
j_call: TRBJ2-1; v_call: TRBV5-1; cdr3_aa: CASSLSGGAGNEQFF
j_call: TRBJ2-2; v_call: TRBV7-2; cdr3_aa: CASSSRALGTGYTGELFF
j_call: TRBJ1-2; v_call: TRBV5-1; cdr3_aa: CASSNPGQAYGYTF
j_call: TRBJ1-2; v_call: TRBV5-1; cdr3_aa: CASSQIQGAGQSYTF
j_call: TRBJ2-7; v_call: TRBV5-6; cdr3_aa: CASSLGVRGTYEQYF
j_call: TRBJ1-1; v_call: TRBV2; cdr3_aa: CASKGQMNTEAFF
j_call: TRBJ2-7; v_call: TRBV1; cdr3_aa: CTSSPRQESSYEQYF
j_call: TRBJ2-2; v_call: TRBV6-6; cdr3_aa: CASSATLQGSGELFF
j_call: TRBJ2-7; v_call: TRBV9; cdr3_aa: CASSVGVGLAYEQYF
j_call: TRBJ1-5; v_call: TRBV28; cdr3_aa: CASSLPPSAGALNQPQHF
j_call: TRBJ2-7; v_call: TRBV11-1; cdr3_aa: CASSLGGTSSYEQYF
j_call: TRBJ1-3; v_call: TRBV5-4; cdr3_aa: CASSLSGFGTIYF
j_call: TRBJ1-2; v_call: TRBV28; cdr3_aa: CACSTGGGGYTF
j_call: TRBJ1-1; v_call: TRBV7-9; cdr3_aa: CASSLQASTEAFF
j_call: TRBJ1-2; v_call: TRBV14; cdr3_aa: CASSLGPGGYGYTF
j_call: TRBJ2-1; v_call: TRBV5-6; cdr3_aa: CASSLRLAAYNEQFF
j_call: TRBJ2-1; v_call: TRBV18; cdr3_aa: CASSPGTGAYNEQFF
j_call: TRBJ2-7; v_call: TRBV6-5; cdr3_aa: CASRTDLQSYEQYF
j_call: TRBJ1-2; v_call: TRBV7-2; cdr3_aa: CASSLYAGLLYGYTF
j_call: TRBJ2-5; v_call: TRBV7-3; cdr3_aa: CASSLWGRKGETQYF
j_call: TRBJ2-7; v_call: TRBV5-6; cdr3_aa: CASSPPSGTGARYEQYF
j_call: NA; v_call: TRBV2; cdr3_aa: CASSEPGQGVSNVKYEQYF
j_call: TRBJ2-1; v_call: TRBV5-4; cdr3_aa: CASSPGQGSSYSYNEQFF
j_call: TRBJ1-1; v_call: TRBV7-9; cdr3_aa: CASSSGQGREAFF
j_call: TRBJ2-1; v_call: TRBV5-1; cdr3_aa: CASSIGTSGINEQFF
j_call: TRBJ1-2; v_call: TRBV28; cdr3_aa: CASSSPEGYTF
j_call: TRBJ2-7; v_call: TRBV5-8; cdr3_aa: CASSPHYEQYF